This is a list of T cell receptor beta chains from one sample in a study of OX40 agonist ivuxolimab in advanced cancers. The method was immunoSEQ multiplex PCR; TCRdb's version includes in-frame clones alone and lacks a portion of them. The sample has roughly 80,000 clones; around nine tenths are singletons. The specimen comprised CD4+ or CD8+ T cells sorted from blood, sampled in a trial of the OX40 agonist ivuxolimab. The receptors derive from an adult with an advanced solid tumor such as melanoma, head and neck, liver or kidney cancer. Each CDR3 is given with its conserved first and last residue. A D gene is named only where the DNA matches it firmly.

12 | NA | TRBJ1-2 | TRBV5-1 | CASGRGSYGYTF
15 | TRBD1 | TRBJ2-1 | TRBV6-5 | CASREDRGTYNEQFF
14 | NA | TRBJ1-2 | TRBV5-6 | CASSLVSGNYGYTF
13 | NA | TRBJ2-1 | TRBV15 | CATSRDLDRQKFF
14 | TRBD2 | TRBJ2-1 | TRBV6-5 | CASSNVAGGREQFF
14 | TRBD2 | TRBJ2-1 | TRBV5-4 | CAGGGGGSYNEQFF
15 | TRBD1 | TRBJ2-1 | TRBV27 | CASSLRQGVGNEQFF
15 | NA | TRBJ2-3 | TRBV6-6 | CASSRRRPGTDTQYF
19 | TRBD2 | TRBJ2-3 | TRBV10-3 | CAISESLQWGLAGADTQYF
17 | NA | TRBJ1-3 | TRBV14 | CASSQLRPSYSGNTIYF
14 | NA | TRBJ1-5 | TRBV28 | CASSHGRLGQPQHF
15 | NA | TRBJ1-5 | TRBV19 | CASSIQEAGNQPQHF
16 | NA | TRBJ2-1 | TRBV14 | CASSREAGYSYNEQFF
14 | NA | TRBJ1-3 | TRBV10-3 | CAISGDHSGNTIYF
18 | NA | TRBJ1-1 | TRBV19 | CASSLVNIRGHPNTEAFF
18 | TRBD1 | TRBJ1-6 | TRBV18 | CASSPTRQGSSYNSPLHF
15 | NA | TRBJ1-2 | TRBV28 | CASSLWTGGNYGYTF
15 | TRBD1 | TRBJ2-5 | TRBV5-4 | CASSFWTGGEETQYF
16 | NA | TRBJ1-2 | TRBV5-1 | CASSLAVAAVNYGYTF
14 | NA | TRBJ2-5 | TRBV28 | CASSSEYRVETQYF
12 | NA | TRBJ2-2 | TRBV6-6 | CASSGRNGELFF
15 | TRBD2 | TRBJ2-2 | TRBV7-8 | CASSLRTSATGELFF
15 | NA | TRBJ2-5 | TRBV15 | CATSRDNSGGETQYF
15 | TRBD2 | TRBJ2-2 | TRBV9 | CASSVRPGGTGELFF
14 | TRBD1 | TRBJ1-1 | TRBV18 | CASSPQGANTEAFF
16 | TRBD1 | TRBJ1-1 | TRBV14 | CASSPLLQGEGTEAFF
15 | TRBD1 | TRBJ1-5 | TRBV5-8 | CASSLGQTFNQPQHF
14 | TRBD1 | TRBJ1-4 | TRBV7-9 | CASSPYRDSGELFF
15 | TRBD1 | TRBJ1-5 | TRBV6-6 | CASKLTGGQNQPQHF
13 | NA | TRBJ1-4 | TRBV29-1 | CSVRGATNEKLFF